Listed below are T cell receptor beta chains from one sample, sequenced in a study of identical twins. TCRdb used MiXCR to reprocess the 5' RACE reads, holding one entry per CDR3 protein. The sample has a few hundred thousand distinct CDR3 sequences; over 8.5% are singletons. The same sample was also used in a study of yellow fever vaccine responses in identical twins.

The source material was PBMCs. The receptors shown here come from a woman aged 18 to 35 in good health. Both conserved end residues are part of each CDR3. The order of the fields is clone size, V gene, J gene, CDR3 length, D gene, CDR3 DNA, CDR3 protein. The D gene is left open where the match is weak. Size is stated for part of the rows, as once, few or many counts, or as a class when the clone is expanded.

few	TRBV10-3	TRBJ2-7	15	-	TGTGCCATCAGTAAAACGGATCCCGATCTTTACGAGCAGTACTTC	CAISKTDPDLYEQYF
-	TRBV4-1	TRBJ2-7	14	-	TGCGCCAGCAGCCAAGTAGGGCAGTTCCACGAGCAGTACTTC	CASSQVGQFHEQYF
-	TRBV14	TRBJ2-6	18	TRBD1	TGTGCCAGCAGCCAAGAGGGACAGGCAGTCTCTGGGGCCAACGTCCTGACTTTC	CASSQEGQAVSGANVLTF
many	TRBV20-1	TRBJ2-5	16	TRBD2	TGCAGTGCTAGTACTCAGACTAGCGGGGGGCAAGAGACCCAGTACTTC	CSASTQTSGGQETQYF
few	TRBV20-1	TRBJ2-7	15	TRBD1	TGCAGTGCTAGGCGCAGGGGGATCTCGGTTTACGAGCAGTACTTC	CSARRRGISVYEQYF
many	TRBV6-2/TRBV6-3	TRBJ2-4	11	-	TGTGCCAGCACCCTCGGAGGCATTCAGTACTTC	CASTLGGIQYF
-	TRBV7-3	TRBJ2-7	16	TRBD1	TGTGCCAGCAGCCCCCAAGGGACAGGCCGCAACTACGAGCAGTACTTC	CASSPQGTGRNYEQYF
few	TRBV27	TRBJ1-1	14	-	TGTGCCAGCCGTCGGCCTGGCACGGACACTGAAGCTTTCTTT	CASRRPGTDTEAFF
few	TRBV29-1	TRBJ1-5	12	TRBD1	TGCAGCGTTGTAGACAGGGGCCAGCCCCAGCATTTT	CSVVDRGQPQHF
few	TRBV13	TRBJ2-3	14	-	TGTGCCAGCAGCTTATTAGCGGTTTCAGATACGCAGTATTTT	CASSLLAVSDTQYF
many	TRBV18	TRBJ1-1	14	TRBD1	TGTGCCAGCTCACCACAGGGGGCGAGCACTGAAGCTTTCTTT	CASSPQGASTEAFF
-	TRBV20-1	TRBJ2-1	18	TRBD2	TGCAGTGCCCCGTTCCTGGCGGGGGGGAAAGAGGGTTACAATGAGCAGTTCTTC	CSAPFLAGGKEGYNEQFF
many	TRBV27	TRBJ1-1	17	-	TGTGCCAGCAAGGTTATAAGGGCGGCGGGGATGAACACTGAAGCTTTCTTT	CASKVIRAAGMNTEAFF
few	TRBV20-1	TRBJ1-5	16	-	TGCAGTGCTTCTAGTCCCGCTCGGCTTCCAAATCAGCCCCAGCATTTT	CSASSPARLPNQPQHF
few	TRBV6-2/TRBV6-3	TRBJ2-7	12	TRBD2	TGTGCCAGCATGGGTCTAGCGGGCGAGCAGTACTTC	CASMGLAGEQYF
-	TRBV11-2	TRBJ1-2	14	-	TGTGCCAGCAGCTTAAGGGTTGCTAACTATGGCTACACCTTC	CASSLRVANYGYTF
-	TRBV11-2	TRBJ2-2	16	-	TGTGCCAGCAGCCCTTGGCAAACTGGTCCAGGCGGGGAGCTGTTTTTT	CASSPWQTGPGGELFF
-	TRBV12-3/TRBV12-4	TRBJ2-6	18	-	TGTGCCAGCAGTTTCCTTAAGAGACCTAGCTCTGGGGCCAACGTCCTGACTTTC	CASSFLKRPSSGANVLTF
-	TRBV5-1	TRBJ2-1	16	TRBD2	TGCGCCAGCAGCGATAGAGCGGGGGGCTCCTACAATGAGCAGTTCTTC	CASSDRAGGSYNEQFF
many	TRBV30	TRBJ2-3	13	-	TGTGCCTTCAACAGGGGGGGAGGAGATACGCAGTATTTT	CAFNRGGGDTQYF
-	TRBV7-2	TRBJ2-5	17	TRBD2	TGTGCCAGCAGCTTCGGGGCCGGGACTAGCGGGAGAGAGACCCAGTACTTC	CASSFGAGTSGRETQYF
few	TRBV30	TRBJ2-7	15	TRBD2	TGTGCCTGGAGCGCCGGGAGGGCGAGCTCCTACGAGCAGTACTTC	CAWSAGRASSYEQYF
-	TRBV7-9	TRBJ2-2	14	TRBD1	TGTGCCAGCTTATCGACAGGGGTCACCGGGGAGCTGTTTTTT	CASLSTGVTGELFF
-	TRBV11-2	TRBJ2-6	17	-	TGTGCCAGCAGCTTTCCCACGGCCAGCTCTGGGGCCAACGTCCTGACTTTC	CASSFPTASSGANVLTF
-	TRBV30	TRBJ2-7	13	-	TGTGCCTGGAGTCGGGGCCACACCGAGGAGCAGTACTTC	CAWSRGHTEEQYF
-	TRBV7-2	TRBJ2-7	15	TRBD2	TGTGCCAGCAGCTCACTAGCGGGAGGGTTCTACGAGCAGTACTTC	CASSSLAGGFYEQYF
-	TRBV7-2	TRBJ2-2	16	TRBD2	TGTGCCAGCAGCTTACTAGCGGGGGCCTACGGCGGGGAGCTGTTTTTT	CASSLLAGAYGGELFF
-	TRBV28	TRBJ2-1	16	TRBD2	TGTGCCAGCGGTTCTAGCGGGAAGGGCTCCTACAATGAGCAGTTCTTC	CASGSSGKGSYNEQFF
many	TRBV6-2/TRBV6-3	TRBJ2-3	16	TRBD2	TGTGCCAGCAGTTACGATGAAGCGGGAGGGATAGATACGCAGTATTTT	CASSYDEAGGIDTQYF
few	TRBV24-1	TRBJ2-2	15	-	TGTGCCACCAGTGATCAAGAAGCGAACACCGGGGAGCTGTTTTTT	CATSDQEANTGELFF
few	TRBV10-3	TRBJ2-7	15	TRBD1	TGTGCCATCAGTGCCTCCGGGACAGGGCTTGAAGAGCAGTACTTC	CAISASGTGLEEQYF
-	TRBV5-6	TRBJ2-7	14	TRBD2	TGTGCCAGCAGCTTCAGCGGGACCGTTTACGAGCAGTACTTC	CASSFSGTVYEQYF
-	TRBV7-9	TRBJ2-5	15	-	TGTGCCAGCAGCCATATCCGGGTAGACCAAGAGACCCAGTACTTC	CASSHIRVDQETQYF
few	TRBV6-5	TRBJ2-2	15	TRBD2	TGTGCCAGCAGTTACGTCGGGAGGGAAGGCGGGGAGCTGTTTTTT	CASSYVGREGGELFF
few	TRBV9	TRBJ2-7	14	-	TGTGCCAGCAGCGTAGCAGCTTTAGGAAACGAGCAGTACTTC	CASSVAALGNEQYF
-	TRBV4-1	TRBJ1-3	19	-	TGCGCCAGCAGCCAAGATCCCTCGGGGGGCTACCCCTCTGGAAACACCATATATTTT	CASSQDPSGGYPSGNTIYF
few	TRBV27	TRBJ2-4	15	TRBD1	TGTGCCAGCAGTTTGGACAGGGGGAGCAGGAACATTCAGTACTTC	CASSLDRGSRNIQYF
-	TRBV24-1	TRBJ2-5	14	-	TGTGCCACCAGTGACTCGGGACCCCAAGAGACCCAGTACTTC	CATSDSGPQETQYF
few	TRBV12-3/TRBV12-4	TRBJ2-1	14	TRBD1	TGTGCCAGCAGTTTAGGAGGGGGCCACAATGAGCAGTTCTTC	CASSLGGGHNEQFF
-	TRBV7-2	TRBJ2-5	15	-	TGTGCCAGCAGCTTAGACGGGAAGCCCCAAGAGACCCAGTACTTC	CASSLDGKPQETQYF
-	TRBV4-1	TRBJ2-5	15	TRBD1	TGCGCCAGCAGCATTTCCGGGACAGGGGGGGAGACCCAGTACTTC	CASSISGTGGETQYF
-	TRBV4-1	TRBJ2-7	14	-	TGCGCCAGCAGCCCCTTGGGACTGCAATACAAGCAGTACTTC	CASSPLGLQYKQYF
-	TRBV2	TRBJ1-1	14	-	TGTGCCAGCAGTTCGAGGGGTAAGAGGACTGAAGCTTTCTTT	CASSSRGKRTEAFF
once	TRBV20-1	TRBJ1-5	12	-	TGCAGTGCCTTCACAGGGTCTCAGCCCCAGCATTTT	CSAFTGSQPQHF
many	TRBV20-1	TRBJ2-7	14	TRBD2	TGCAGTGGGGGGGGACTAGCGGTTTCCTACGAGCAGTACTTC	CSGGGLAVSYEQYF
few	TRBV7-8	TRBJ2-6	18	-	TGTGCCAGCAGCTTATTCTTCACCCGGACCTCTGGGGCCAACGTCCTGACTTTC	CASSLFFTRTSGANVLTF